Shown below are 26 T cell receptor beta chains from a single sample sequenced in a study of T cells in Graves' hyperthyroidism and ophthalmopathy. TCR beta CDR3 region amplification was performed from RNA transcripts. Initially, a first-round RT-PCR of the TCR CDR3 employed the HTBI primer set. TCRdb independently ran MiXCR on the multiplex PCR reads; one entry per CDR3 protein. The sample includes hundreds of thousands of distinct CDR3 sequences, 35% to 40% seen only once; the top ten take 8.9%. The specimen was blood. These receptors came from a man between 18 and 35 years old with Graves' hyperthyroidism.

This clonotype was recorded at least ten times. The chain uses TRBV19 and TRBJ1-6; D not certain. From germline, CDR1 is LNHDA and CDR2 SQIVND (reference sequence). The CDR3 is 14 residues long. Trimming stripped 3 bases from V and 10 bases from J, with 13 bases between. The CDR3 reads CASSMPTGTSPLHF. The DNA of the CDR3 is TGTGCCAGTAGTATGCCCACGGGAACCTCACCCCTCCACTTT.

V gene TRBV12-3 or TRBV12-4 combines with J gene TRBJ1-2, with 12 positions matching TRBD1. Losses at the gene ends were 6 bases for V and 2 bases for J; bases not matched to a gene: 4. The CDR3 runs to 15 residues. CDR3 region: CASSQGTGGNYGYTF. CDR3 sequence (DNA): TGTGCCAGCAGCCAAGGGACAGGGGGCAACTATGGCTACACCTTC.

This clonotype was detected ten times or more. The J gene is TRBJ1-4, the V gene TRBV7-9, with a weak D call TRBD1 (6 bases). This CDR3 is 14 amino acids long. The V and J ends lost 2 bases and 8 bases respectively, with 12 bases between them. Per the germline V gene, CDR1 is SEHNR and CDR2 is FQNEAQ (reference sequence). This CDR3 reads CASSLLDRGEKLFF. CDR3 coding DNA: TGTGCCAGCAGCTTATTGGACAGAGGGGAAAAACTGTTTTTT.

This clonotype was seen more than once but under ten times. V and J are TRBV7-9 and TRBJ1-6, with D perhaps matching TRBD1 (6 bases). Germline CDR1 reads SEHNR; CDR2 reads FQNEAQ (reference sequence). This CDR3 has 15 amino acids. V shed 5 bases and J shed 10 bases, with 18 bases lying between them. The CDR3 is CASSPTGGPRSPLHF. The CDR3 DNA reads as TGTGCCAGCAGCCCCACCGGGGGGCCGCGATCACCCCTCCACTTT. The whole variable domain, remainder taken from reference TRBV7-9 and TRBJ1-6, is DTGVSQNPRHKITKRGQNVTFRCDPISEHNRLYWYRQTLGQGPEFLTYFQNEAQLEKSRLLSDRFSAERPKGSFSTLEIQRTEQGDSAMYLCASSPTGGPRSPLHFGNGTRLTVT.

The genes are TRBV4-1 and TRBJ1-6, with D maybe TRBD1 (6 bases). Trimming stripped 2 bases from V and 4 bases from J, with 15 bases between. Germline V CDR1 and CDR2: MGHRA, YSYEKL. This CDR3 spans 17 amino acids. The CDR3 DNA is TGCGCCAGCAGCCAACACCAAAGGACAGAGTATAATTCACCCCTCCACTTT. Protein product: CASSQHQRTEYNSPLHF.

This clonotype was found many times. V usage is TRBV7-9 and J usage is TRBJ1-6, with 9 nucleotides matching TRBD1. With V trimmed by 5 bases and J by 6 bases, 5 bases remained unmatched. This CDR3 comprises 15 residues. Germline V gives CDR1 SEHNR, CDR2 FQNEAQ (reference sequence). For the CDR3, the DNA is TGTGCCAGCAGCCTGAAACAGGGGGCTAATTCACCCCTCCACTTT. Protein product: CASSLKQGANSPLHF.

This clonotype showed up many times. The chain recombines TRBV9 with TRBJ1-6; a possible D gene is TRBD1 (5 bases). V dropped 0 bases and J dropped 8 bases, with 12 bases sitting between them. The CDR3 consists of 15 residues. The germline V gene has CDR1 SGDLS and CDR2 YYNGEE. DNA for the CDR3: TGTGCCAGCAGCGTAGAAGGGGTTGTTGATTCACCCCTCCACTTT. Protein sequence: CASSVEGVVDSPLHF.

The chain couples TRBV20-1 to TRBJ2-5, with a tentative D call TRBD2 (6 bases). Germline loops: CDR1 DFQATT, CDR2 SNEGSKA (reference sequence). The CDR3 contains 17 residues. With 5 bases removed from V and 5 bases from J, the gap between germline ends came to 27 bases. CDR3 bases: TGCAGTGCTTCTTTACCGGGACTGAACTCAATGGGGGAGACCCAGTACTTC. Protein sequence: CSASLPGLNSMGETQYF.

This chain joins TRBV20-1 and TRBJ1-1; unclear D gene. V lost 0 bases to trimming and J lost 8 bases, with 19 bases between them. The V gene's germline CDR1 is DFQATT and CDR2 SNEGSKA (reference sequence). The CDR3 has 15 residues. The CDR3 region has the DNA TGCAGTGCTAGAGAGGAACGGAGTAGTCGGAAGGAAGCTTTCTTT. Encoded protein: CSAREERSSRKEAFF.

This clonotype was seen only a few times. The chain recombines TRBV12-3 or TRBV12-4 with TRBJ1-6; D possibly corresponds to TRBD1 (5 bases). Trimming cost V 2 bases and J 7 bases, with 12 bases left between them. This CDR3 contains 15 residues. CDR3 residues: CASSLRAGKNSPLHF. The DNA of the CDR3 is TGTGCCAGCAGTTTAAGGGCAGGGAAGAATTCACCCCTCCACTTT.

This chain joins TRBV20-1 and TRBJ1-4, with D possibly matching TRBD1 (5 bases). The V and J ends lost 4 bases and 7 bases respectively, with 19 bases between them. In germline, CDR1 is DFQATT, CDR2 SNEGSKA (reference sequence). This CDR3 contains 15 residues. The DNA for the CDR3 is TGCAGTGCTAAAGGGGTGTTGTCTGATGGTGAAAAACTGTTTTTT. Residues: CSAKGVLSDGEKLFF.

This clonotype showed up just a few times. The V and J genes are TRBV6-5 and TRBJ1-3; a weak D match, TRBD1 (5 bases). The germline V gene has CDR1 MNHEY and CDR2 SVGAGI. The CDR3 loop spans 15 amino acids. With 7 bases removed from V and 2 bases from J, the gap between germline ends came to 15 bases. Here the CDR3 reads CASTNGLGPGNTIYF. CDR3 DNA: TGTGCCAGCACCAACGGGCTGGGACCTGGAAACACCATATATTTT.

The sample holds many counts of this clonotype. V usage is TRBV15 and J usage is TRBJ1-5; TRBD1 aligns across 7 bases. Looked up from germline, CDR1 is LNHNV and CDR2 is YYDKDF (reference sequence). CDR3 size: 15 residues. Trimming took 4 bases from V and 7 from J; bases not matched to a gene: 10. The CDR3 protein is CATSTFDRERQPQHF. The DNA for the CDR3 is TGTGCCACCAGCACCTTCGACAGGGAGAGACAGCCCCAGCATTTT.

The chain carries TRBV29-1 and TRBJ1-1, with 7 nucleotides matching TRBD1. After removal of 4 bases from V and 2 bases from J, the junction contained 10 bases not matched to a gene. The CDR3 has 15 amino acids. Germline-derived CDR1 and CDR2 are SQVTM and ANQGSEA. The CDR3 DNA is TGCAGCGTTGGGTCCGGGACAGCTTTTAACACTGAAGCTTTCTTT. This gives the protein CSVGSGTAFNTEAFF.

As concerns this clonotype: A much larger clone differs by one base, so this may be a read error. In nucleotides, the CDR3 is TGTGCCAGTAGTATGGAGGGGTTGGACACTGAAGCTTTCTTT. Amino acid sequence: CASSMEGLDTEAFF. The V and J genes are TRBV19 and TRBJ1-1; TRBD1 might be the D (5 bases). V lost 3 bases to trimming and J lost 3 bases, with 11 bases between them. This CDR3 is 14 amino acids long. Per germline, CDR1 LNHDA and CDR2 SQIVND (reference sequence).

This rearrangement joins TRBV2 to TRBJ2-7, with 10 positions matching TRBD1. V dropped 6 bases and J dropped 0; count of bases not matched to a gene: 17. This CDR3 has 19 residues. Per the germline V gene, CDR1 is SNHLY and CDR2 is FYNNEI. In DNA, the CDR3 is TGTGCCAGCAGCACCCGTGGGACAGGGGTCACCCCGAGCTCCTACGAGCAGTACTTC. As protein: CASSTRGTGVTPSSYEQYF. Drawing the rest from reference TRBV2 and TRBJ2-7, the complete variable domain is EPEVTQTPSHQVTQMGQEVILRCVPISNHLYFYWYRQILGQKVEFLVSFYNNEISEKSEIFDDQFSVERPDGSNFTLKIRSTKLEDSAMYFCASSTRGTGVTPSSYEQYFGPGTRLTVT.

At least ten counts were recorded for this clonotype. The chain carries TRBV7-9 and TRBJ1-1; the D is unclear. Germline V gene data show CDR1 as SEHNR and CDR2 as FQNEAQ (reference sequence). This CDR3 is 12 amino acids long. V was shortened by 1 base and J by 11 bases, with 11 bases between the two germline ends. The CDR3 region is CASSLGQEDAFF. CDR3 nucleotides: TGTGCCAGCAGCTTAGGTCAAGAGGATGCTTTCTTT. Variable domain in full (rest from reference TRBV7-9 and TRBJ1-1): DTGVSQNPRHKITKRGQNVTFRCDPISEHNRLYWYRQTLGQGPEFLTYFQNEAQLEKSRLLSDRFSAERPKGSFSTLEIQRTEQGDSAMYLCASSLGQEDAFFGQGTRLTVV.

The CDR3 DNA reads as TGCAGTCCCAGATCTACAAATTCCTACGAGCAGTACTTC. The encoded protein is CSPRSTNSYEQYF. The J gene is TRBJ2-7, the V gene TRBV20-1, with unresolved D. The CDR3 totals 13 residues. Germline V gene data show CDR1 as DFQATT and CDR2 as SNEGSKA (reference sequence). Trimming took off 8 bases at V and 1 base at J, with 15 bases between the two ends.

This clonotype was picked up a small number of times. J is TRBJ2-7 and V is TRBV20-1; TRBD2 is a possible D gene (6 bases). The V end lost 0 bases, the J end lost 2 bases, and 11 bases lay between the germline ends. Germline lookup yields CDR1 DFQATT and CDR2 SNEGSKA (reference sequence). The length of the CDR3 is 14 residues. The CDR3 DNA follows: TGCAGTGCTAGAGATTTGGGGGGTACCTACGAGCAGTACTTC. Translating gives CSARDLGGTYEQYF.

This clonotype was seen at least ten times. V and J are TRBV5-8 and TRBJ1-2; D is possibly TRBD1 (6 bases). Germline assignment: CDR1 SGHTS and CDR2 YDEGEE. This CDR3 region has 12 residues. Between the trimmed V and J ends, which lost 3 bases and 4 bases, there was a span of 7 bases. CDR3 coding DNA: TGTGCCAGCAGCTCCAGGGGCTATGGCTACACCTTC. Translated: CASSSRGYGYTF. The whole variable domain, remainder taken from reference TRBV5-8 and TRBJ1-2, is EAGVTQSPTHLIKTRGQQATLRCSPISGHTSVYWYQQALGLGLQFLLWYDEGEERNRGNFPPRFSGRQFPNYSSELNVNALELEDSALYLCASSSRGYGYTFGSGTRLTVV.

This clonotype has only one observation. J is TRBJ2-7 and V is TRBV9; D is unresolved. The germline CDR1 and CDR2 sequences are SGDLS and YYNGEE. The CDR3 runs to 12 residues. Between the trimmed V and J ends, which lost 4 bases and 13 bases, there was a span of 18 bases. The CDR3 DNA is TGTGCCAGCAGCCCTGGCGGTAACGAGCGATACTTC. Amino acid sequence: CASSPGGNERYF.

V gene TRBV4-1 combines with J gene TRBJ2-7, with D possibly matching TRBD1 (5 bases). This CDR3 is 14 amino acids long. Germline V gene lookup returns CDR1 MGHRA and CDR2 YSYEKL. The V end was cut by 1 base, the J end by 2 bases, with 9 bases between. CDR3: CASSQGAGPYEQYF. For the CDR3, the DNA is TGCGCCAGCAGCCAAGGGGCAGGGCCCTACGAGCAGTACTTC.

This clonotype appeared many times. The rearrangement uses TRBV19 and TRBJ2-2, with D perhaps TRBD1 (5 bases). This CDR3 contains 15 residues. Trimming took 5 bases from V and 4 from J, leaving 14 bases between them. The germline V gene has CDR1 LNHDA and CDR2 SQIVND (reference sequence). In nucleotides, the CDR3 is TGTGCCAGTAGTTGGGGCCTCGTTGCCACCGGGGAGCTGTTTTTT. As protein: CASSWGLVATGELFF.

Ten or more counts support this clonotype. The rearrangement joins TRBV19 to TRBJ1-1; D is unresolved. Trimming left V 6 bases short and J 2 bases short, with 19 bases between. Per germline, CDR1 LNHDA and CDR2 SQIVND (reference sequence). The CDR3 is 16 amino acids. Written as DNA, the CDR3 is TGTGCCAGTAGCCACCTAGGACCTGGCGGAAACACTGAAGCTTTCTTT. Encoded protein: CASSHLGPGGNTEAFF.

The rearrangement uses TRBV19 and TRBJ1-2; the match to TRBD1 covers 7 bases. V was pared by 6 bases and J by 8 bases, with 6 bases of the junction left unmatched. The CDR3 has 12 amino acids. Per the germline V gene, CDR1 is LNHDA and CDR2 is SQIVND (reference sequence). The CDR3 here is CASRTAGQGYTF. The CDR3 DNA is TGTGCCAGTAGGACCGCGGGACAGGGCTACACCTTC.

Concerning this clonotype: A much larger clone lies a single base off, so this may be a read error. The chain joins TRBV7-9 to TRBJ1-3; no reliable D call. The CDR3 runs 13 residues. Germline V CDR1 and CDR2: SEHNR, FQNEAQ (reference sequence). The CDR3 bases are TGTGCCAACAGCTTAGCGAGCGGAAACACCATATATTTT. Protein: CANSLASGNTIYF.